This T cell receptor (beta chain) was recorded in a study of blood T cell repertoires in COVID-19. V was pared by 5 bases and J by 6 bases, with 10 bases between. Germline-derived CDR1 and CDR2 are MDHEN and SYDVKM. The CDR3 extends over 13 amino acids. Clones were read by immunoSEQ multiplex PCR, and TCRdb kept only the in-frame ones, dropping some. The repertoire consists of 250,000 to 400,000 clones, with about nine tenths occurring once and the leading ten covering 2.5% to 3%. This chain connects TRBV28 to TRBJ1-4; the D gene is possibly TRBD1 (5 bases). Sequences were obtained from peripheral blood. The sequence came from a woman aged 30 to 39 with COVID-19, enrolled during active disease. CDR3 coding DNA: TGTGCCAGCAGTCGGGCAGGGTATGAAAAACTGTTTTTT. Its protein product is CASSRAGYEKLFF.